Each of the 4 T cell receptor beta chains below was sequenced from the same sample in a study of breast tumors, draining lymph nodes, adjacent tissues. MiXCR was run by TCRdb on the multiplex PCR reads, yielding one entry per CDR3 protein. Of 200,000 to 250,000 distinct CDR3 sequences listed, under 40% are singletons. Samples came from axillary lymph nodes draining the breast cancer. Specimen: axillary lymph node tissue. The receptors here all came from a female donor with breast cancer. Some clones in this sample may be carry-over from other donors' samples.

This clonotype was observed at least ten times. The rearrangement uses TRBV6-1 and TRBJ2-6; perhaps TRBD2 as D (6 bases). Trimming cost V 4 bases and J 1 base, with 11 bases left between them. This CDR3 region has 16 residues. The germline CDR1 and CDR2 sequences are MNHNS and SASEGT. CDR3 sequence reads: CASSVWGLSGANVLTF. DNA for the CDR3: TGTGCCAGCAGTGTTTGGGGACTTTCTGGGGCCAACGTCCTGACTTTC.

This clonotype appeared many times. The chain joins TRBV9 to TRBJ2-1; 13 bases are a match to TRBD2. V lost 4 bases, J lost 9 bases, and 7 bases stayed unmatched. Germline CDR1 reads SGDLS; CDR2 reads YYNGEE. CDR3 length: 15 amino acids. CDR3 sequence reads: CASSPRTSGGIEQFF. CDR3 nucleotide sequence: TGTGCCAGCAGCCCGCGGACTAGCGGGGGCATTGAGCAGTTCTTC.

This clonotype has at least ten counts. V usage is TRBV5-1 and J usage is TRBJ2-1; 9 bases agree with TRBD1. The CDR3 has 15 residues. Germline CDR1 is SGHRS and CDR2 is YFSETQ. Trimming removed 0 bases from V and 3 bases from J; junction bases left unmatched: 1. CDR3 region: CASSLGDRDYNEQFF. The CDR3 DNA sequence: TGCGCCAGCAGCTTGGGGGACAGGGACTACAATGAGCAGTTCTTC.

This clonotype was detected ten times or more. This chain uses TRBV5-1 with TRBJ2-3; D is possibly TRBD2 (5 bases). The CDR3 runs to 12 residues. Germline V gene sequence: CDR1 SGHRS, CDR2 YFSETQ. With 3 bases removed from V and 6 bases from J, the gap between germline ends came to 8 bases. CDR3 DNA: TGCGCCAGCAGCTCCCGAGGGGATACGCAGTATTTT. Its protein is CASSSRGDTQYF.